These T cell receptor beta chains were read from a single sample in a study of shared clonotypes between healthy human individuals. Clones were read by immunoSEQ multiplex PCR, and TCRdb kept only the in-frame ones, dropping some. The sample has about 480,000 clones; nearly 80% are singletons. Sequencing input: PBMCs. Every receptor here comes from a woman between 40 and 55 years old in good health. Some clones in this sample may be carry-over from other donors' samples. The CDR3 runs from the conserved cysteine through the conserved F or W. Each record gives: D gene, clone size, J gene, V gene, CDR3 DNA, CDR3 protein. The D gene is left open where the match is weak. Clone size, where shown, is once, few, many, or a class for clones that have expanded.

NA	few	TRBJ2-1	TRBV27	TGTGCCAGCAGTTTATCCGGCAGTTCCTTTGGGGTCGGGGAGCAGTTCTTC	CASSLSGSSFGVGEQFF
NA	NA	TRBJ1-1	TRBV11-1	TGTGCCAGCAGCTTGGAAAGGGAGACTGAAGCTTTCTTT	CASSLERETEAFF
TRBD2	once	TRBJ2-7	TRBV9	TGTGCCAGCAGCGTAGAGGGACTATCGGACGAGCAGTACTTC	CASSVEGLSDEQYF
NA	NA	TRBJ1-6	TRBV25-1	TGTGCCAGCAGTGATCCGAGGGGGGGCTTCTATAATTCACCCCTCCACTTT	CASSDPRGGFYNSPLHF
TRBD1	NA	TRBJ1-1	TRBV7-8	TGTGCCAGCAGCTCAGACAGGGACACTGAAGCTTTCTTT	CASSSDRDTEAFF
NA	NA	TRBJ1-1	TRBV10-3	TGTGCCATCAGTGAGTCAGAACAAACTAGGCACACTGAAGCTTTCTTT	CAISESEQTRHTEAFF
TRBD1	NA	TRBJ2-2	TRBV5-1	TGCGCCAGCAGCTTTGCAGGGGGCTCGGGCACCGGGGAGCTGTTTTTT	CASSFAGGSGTGELFF
NA	NA	TRBJ2-1	TRBV21-1	TGTGCCAGCAGCAAACCTTGCGGGAGGGCGATAAATGAGCAGTTCTTC	CASSKPCGRAINEQFF
NA	NA	TRBJ2-3	TRBV5-6	TGTGCCAGCAGCTTTCAGCCCGCTCTTAGCGTAGATACGCAGTATTTT	CASSFQPALSVDTQYF
NA	NA	TRBJ2-7	TRBV21-1	TGTGCCAGCAGCAAAAGTTGTAGCGGGAGGCTTAACTACGAGCAGTACTTC	CASSKSCSGRLNYEQYF
NA	once	TRBJ1-4	TRBV19	TGTGCCAGTACCTTAGATCCCGGCGGTGAAAAACTGTTTTTT	CASTLDPGGEKLFF
NA	NA	TRBJ2-1	TRBV30	TGTGCCTGGAGTGGGGGGAGGAGCTCCTACAATGAGCAGTTCTTC	CAWSGGRSSYNEQFF
TRBD1	NA	TRBJ1-2	TRBV30	TGTGCCTGGAACCAGGGACAGTCGACCTTGGGCTACACCTTC	CAWNQGQSTLGYTF
NA	NA	TRBJ2-4	TRBV7-2	TGTGCCAGCAGCTTTGGCAGGGAGGACATTCAGTACTTC	CASSFGREDIQYF
NA	NA	TRBJ2-7	TRBV10-1	TGCGCCAGCAGTGCCCCGTATGGGGACTACGAGCAGTACTTC	CASSAPYGDYEQYF
NA	NA	TRBJ1-3	TRBV10-3	TGTGCCATCAGCGAAACCAAAACAGGAACTGGAAACACCATATATTTT	CAISETKTGTGNTIYF
NA	few	TRBJ2-5	TRBV11-3	TGTGCCAGCAGCTCCCGGTGGGAAGAGACCCAGTACTTC	CASSSRWEETQYF
TRBD2	NA	TRBJ2-7	TRBV15	TGTGCCACCAGCAGAGATTGGGCTAGCGGGAGCGGCGAGCAGTACTTC	CATSRDWASGSGEQYF